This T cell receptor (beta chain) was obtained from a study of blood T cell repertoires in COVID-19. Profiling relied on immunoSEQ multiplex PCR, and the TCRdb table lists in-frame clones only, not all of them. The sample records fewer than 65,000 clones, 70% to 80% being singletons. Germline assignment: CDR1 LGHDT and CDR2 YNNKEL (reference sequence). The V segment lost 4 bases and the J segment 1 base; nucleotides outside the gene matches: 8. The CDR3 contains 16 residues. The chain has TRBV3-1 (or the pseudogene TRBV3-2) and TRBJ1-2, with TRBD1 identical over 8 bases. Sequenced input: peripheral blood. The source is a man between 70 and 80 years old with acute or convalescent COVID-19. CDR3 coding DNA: TGTGCCAGCAGCCCGAGGACAGGGCGGAATAACTATGGCTACACCTTC. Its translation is CASSPRTGRNNYGYTF.